Sequencing of this T cell receptor beta chain was carried out in a study of cytomegalovirus exposure and HLA in healthy donors. Study-level results: Indistinguishable V segments, including TRBV6-2 and TRBV6-3, were excluded. Previously analyzed data showed that most TCR beta V segments were productive at a frequency of about 87% or about 30%. Apparent HLA restriction characterized most CMV-associated TCR beta chains in a later analysis.

The primer mix had 60 Vbeta and 13 Jbeta primers. Here immunoSEQ multiplex PCR was the method, and the copy in TCRdb shows in-frame clones only, minus some. The table records around 190,000 clones, over 60% of them present only once. For this clone: Its antigen is unidentified.

Healthy people donating bone marrow made up the donors. The CDR3 runs to 14 residues. Trimming removed 8 bases at V and 4 bases at J, with 14 bases between. Germline V CDR1 and CDR2: LNHDA, SQIVND (reference sequence). Material for sequencing was PBMCs. This chain connects TRBV19 to TRBJ2-2; weak D call: TRBD2 (6 bases). This clonotype was obtained from a woman in her forties in good health and CMV-seronegative. CDR3 coding DNA: TGTGCCAGTTGGGACTCCTTAGGCACCGGGGAGCTGTTTTTT. Its protein product is CASWDSLGTGELFF.